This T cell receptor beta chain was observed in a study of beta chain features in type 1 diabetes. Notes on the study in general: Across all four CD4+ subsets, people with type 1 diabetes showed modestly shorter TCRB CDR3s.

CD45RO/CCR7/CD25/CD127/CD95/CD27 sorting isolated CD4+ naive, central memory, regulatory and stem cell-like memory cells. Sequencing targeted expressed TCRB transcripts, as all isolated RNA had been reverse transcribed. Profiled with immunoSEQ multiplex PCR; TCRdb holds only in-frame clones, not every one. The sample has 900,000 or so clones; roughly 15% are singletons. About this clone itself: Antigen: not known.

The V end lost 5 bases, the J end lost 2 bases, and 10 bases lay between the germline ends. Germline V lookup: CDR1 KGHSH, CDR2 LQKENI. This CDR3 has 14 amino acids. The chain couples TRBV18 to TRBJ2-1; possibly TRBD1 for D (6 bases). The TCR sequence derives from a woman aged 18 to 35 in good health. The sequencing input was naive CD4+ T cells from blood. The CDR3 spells CASSTGPTYNEQFF. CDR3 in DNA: TGTGCCAGCTCAACAGGGCCGACCTACAATGAGCAGTTCTTC.